This entry is about one T cell receptor beta chain. The source of the sample is a study of blood T cell repertoires in COVID-19. Trimming removed 4 bases from V and 4 bases from J; junction bases left unmatched: 9. CDR3 size: 16 residues. Per germline, CDR1 MDHEN and CDR2 SYDVKM. The authors' processing: Nucleated cell number was recorded as an estimate derived from reference gene primer amplification. Here immunoSEQ multiplex PCR was the method, and the copy in TCRdb shows in-frame clones only, minus some. That table is the source of V, J and clone size, and D and trimming were worked out from the DNA. The sample yields hundreds of thousands of clones, 86% seen once.

Input material: peripheral blood. The receptor comes from a woman aged 80 or over with COVID-19, enrolled during active disease. V is TRBV28 and J is TRBJ2-7; 11 bases align to TRBD1. CDR3 nucleotide sequence: TGTGCCAGCAGTTCACCCGGGACAGGGGGAGGGTACGAGCAGTACTTC. It specifies CASSSPGTGGGYEQYF.